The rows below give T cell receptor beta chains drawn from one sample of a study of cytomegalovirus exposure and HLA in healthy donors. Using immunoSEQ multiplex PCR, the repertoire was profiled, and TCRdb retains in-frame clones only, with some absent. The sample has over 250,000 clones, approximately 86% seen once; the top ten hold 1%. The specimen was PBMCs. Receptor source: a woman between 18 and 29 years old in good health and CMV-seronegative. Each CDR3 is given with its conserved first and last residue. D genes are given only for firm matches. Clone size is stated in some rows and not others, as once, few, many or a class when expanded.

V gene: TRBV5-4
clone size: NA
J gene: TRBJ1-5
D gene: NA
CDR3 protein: CASSLGGPGGNQPQHF
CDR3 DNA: TGTGCCAGCAGCTTGGGGGGTCCTGGGGGCAACCAGCCCCAGCATTTT

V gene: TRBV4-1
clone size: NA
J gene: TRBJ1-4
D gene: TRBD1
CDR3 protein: CASSRGSGTDNEKLFF
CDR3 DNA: TGCGCCAGCAGCCGGGGATCCGGGACAGATAATGAAAAACTGTTTTTT

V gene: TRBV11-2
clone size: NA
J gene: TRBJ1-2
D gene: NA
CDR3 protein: CASSFLYRIPYGYTF
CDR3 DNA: TGTGCCAGCAGCTTCCTATACAGGATCCCTTATGGCTACACCTTC

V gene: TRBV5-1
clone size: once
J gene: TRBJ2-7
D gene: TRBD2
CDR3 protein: CASSTTSGSYEQYF
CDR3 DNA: TGCGCCAGCAGCACGACTAGCGGGAGCTACGAGCAGTACTTC

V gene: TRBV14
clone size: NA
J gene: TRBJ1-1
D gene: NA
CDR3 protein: CASSSHTVVTEAFF
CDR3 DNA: TGTGCCAGCAGCTCACATACAGTAGTAACTGAAGCTTTCTTT

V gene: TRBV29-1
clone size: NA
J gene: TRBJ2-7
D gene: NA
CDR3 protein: CSVDRQGDQEQYF
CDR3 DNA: TGCAGCGTTGATCGCCAGGGCGATCAAGAGCAGTACTTC

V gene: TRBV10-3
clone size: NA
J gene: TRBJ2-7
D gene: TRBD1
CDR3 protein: CAISDPGQGVNHEQYF
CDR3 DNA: TGTGCCATCAGTGATCCCGGACAGGGGGTTAACCACGAGCAGTACTTC

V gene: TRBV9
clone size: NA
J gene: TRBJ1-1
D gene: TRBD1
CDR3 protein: CASSGRGTGGFYTEAFF
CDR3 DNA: TGTGCCAGCAGCGGCAGAGGGACAGGGGGATTCTACACTGAAGCTTTCTTT

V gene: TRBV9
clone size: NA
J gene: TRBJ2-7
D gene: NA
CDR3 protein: CASSISFGEGPQGEQYF
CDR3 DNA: TGTGCCAGCAGCATCTCCTTCGGAGAGGGACCTCAGGGGGAGCAGTACTTC

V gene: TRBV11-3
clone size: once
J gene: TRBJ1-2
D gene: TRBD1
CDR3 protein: CASSPGTVGGYTF
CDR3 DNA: TGTGCCAGCAGCCCCGGGACAGTCGGGGGCTACACCTTC

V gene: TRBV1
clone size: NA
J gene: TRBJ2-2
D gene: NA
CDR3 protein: CTSSQEGPDSSSGELFF
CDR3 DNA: TGCACCAGCAGCCAAGAGGGGCCGGACAGTTCATCCGGGGAGCTGTTTTTT

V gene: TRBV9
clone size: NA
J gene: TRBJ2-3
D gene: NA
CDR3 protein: CASSVGPRADTQYF
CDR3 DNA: TGTGCCAGCAGCGTTGGCCCGAGGGCAGATACGCAGTATTTT

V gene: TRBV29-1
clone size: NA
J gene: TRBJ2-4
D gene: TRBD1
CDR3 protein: CSVEGQAKNIQYF
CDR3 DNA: TGCAGCGTTGAGGGACAGGCCAAAAACATTCAGTACTTC

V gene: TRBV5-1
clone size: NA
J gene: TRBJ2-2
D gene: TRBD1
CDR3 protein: CASSLAGQGDTGELFF
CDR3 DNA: TGCGCCAGCAGCTTGGCCGGACAGGGGGATACCGGGGAGCTGTTTTTT

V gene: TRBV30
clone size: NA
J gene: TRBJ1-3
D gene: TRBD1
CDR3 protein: CAWNPTGTGGGNTIYF
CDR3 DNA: TGTGCCTGGAACCCTACCGGGACAGGGGGTGGAAACACCATATATTTT

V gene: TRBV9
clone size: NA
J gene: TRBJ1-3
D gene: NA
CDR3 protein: CASSVETRFSGNTIYF
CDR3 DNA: TGTGCCAGCAGCGTTGAGACACGTTTCTCTGGAAACACCATATATTTT

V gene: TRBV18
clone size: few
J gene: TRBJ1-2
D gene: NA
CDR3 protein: CASSPDGLNYGYTF
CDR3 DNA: TGTGCCAGCTCACCGGACGGACTGAACTATGGCTACACCTTC

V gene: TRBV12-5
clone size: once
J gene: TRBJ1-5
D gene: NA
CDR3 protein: CASGLGPTTGKNQPQHF
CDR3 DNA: TGTGCTAGTGGTTTGGGGCCTACTACAGGGAAGAATCAGCCCCAGCATTTT

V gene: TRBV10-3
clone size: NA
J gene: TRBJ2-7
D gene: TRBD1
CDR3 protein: CAISAGTGTYEQYF
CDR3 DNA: TGTGCCATCAGTGCCGGGACAGGGACCTACGAGCAGTACTTC

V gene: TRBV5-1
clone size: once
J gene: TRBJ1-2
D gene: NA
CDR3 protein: CASSLVVPTEYYGYTF
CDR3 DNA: TGCGCCAGCAGCTTGGTGGTCCCTACAGAATACTATGGCTACACCTTC

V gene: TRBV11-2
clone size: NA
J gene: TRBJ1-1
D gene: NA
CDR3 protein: CASSLDDRLTEAFF
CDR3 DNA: TGTGCCAGCAGCTTAGATGACAGGTTGACTGAAGCTTTCTTT

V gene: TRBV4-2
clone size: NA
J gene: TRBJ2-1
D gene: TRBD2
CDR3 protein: CASSQEGGSSYNEQFF
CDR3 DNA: TGTGCCAGCAGCCAAGAGGGGGGGAGCTCCTACAATGAGCAGTTCTTC

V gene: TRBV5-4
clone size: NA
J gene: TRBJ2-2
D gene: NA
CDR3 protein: CASSLGRYTGELFF
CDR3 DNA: TGTGCCAGCAGCTTGGGGCGGTACACCGGGGAGCTGTTTTTT

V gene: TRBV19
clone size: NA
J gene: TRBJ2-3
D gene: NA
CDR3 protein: CASTPGKGLSTDTQYF
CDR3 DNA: TGTGCCAGTACCCCGGGCAAGGGGCTTAGCACAGATACGCAGTATTTT

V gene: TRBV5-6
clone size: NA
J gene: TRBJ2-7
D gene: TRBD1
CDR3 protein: CASSFNRQGPSYEQYF
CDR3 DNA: TGTGCCAGCAGCTTCAATAGACAGGGGCCGTCCTACGAGCAGTACTTC

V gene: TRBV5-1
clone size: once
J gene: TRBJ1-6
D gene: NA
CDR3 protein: CASPLGQLIVPSPLHF
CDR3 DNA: TGCGCCAGCCCTCTCGGACAGCTAATAGTACCTTCACCCCTCCACTTT

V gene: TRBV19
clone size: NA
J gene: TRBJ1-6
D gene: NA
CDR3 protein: CAGGKSSYNSPLHF
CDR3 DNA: TGTGCCGGAGGAAAGTCCTCCTATAATTCACCCCTCCACTTT

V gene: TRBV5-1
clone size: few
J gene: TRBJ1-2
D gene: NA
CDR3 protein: CASSWGGGANYGYTF
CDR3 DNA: TGCGCCAGCAGCTGGGGGGGCGGCGCGAACTATGGCTACACCTTC

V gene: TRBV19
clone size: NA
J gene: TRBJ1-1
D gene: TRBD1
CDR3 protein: CASSSLQGAEAFF
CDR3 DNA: TGTGCCAGTAGTTCCCTCCAGGGGGCTGAAGCTTTCTTT

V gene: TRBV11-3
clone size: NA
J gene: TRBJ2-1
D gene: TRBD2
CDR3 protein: CASSLRLAKNNEQFF
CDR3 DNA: TGTGCCAGCAGCTTAAGACTAGCGAAGAACAATGAGCAGTTCTTC

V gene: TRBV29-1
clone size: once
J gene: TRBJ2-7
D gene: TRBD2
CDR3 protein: CSVYEAGVEDEQYF
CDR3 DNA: TGCAGCGTTTACGAAGCGGGAGTAGAGGACGAGCAGTACTTC

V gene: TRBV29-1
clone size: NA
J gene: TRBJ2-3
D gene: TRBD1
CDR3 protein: CSVTEDRGFRDTQYF
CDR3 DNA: TGCAGCGTTACCGAGGACAGGGGATTTAGAGATACGCAGTATTTT

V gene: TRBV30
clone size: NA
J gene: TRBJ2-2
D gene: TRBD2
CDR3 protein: CAWRATSPSWDTGELFF
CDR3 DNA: TGTGCCTGGAGGGCGACTAGCCCGAGCTGGGACACCGGGGAGCTGTTTTTT

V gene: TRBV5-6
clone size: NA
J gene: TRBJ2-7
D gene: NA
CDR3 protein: CASSLRVVDEQYF
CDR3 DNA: TGTGCCAGCAGCTTGCGGGTTGTCGACGAGCAGTACTTC

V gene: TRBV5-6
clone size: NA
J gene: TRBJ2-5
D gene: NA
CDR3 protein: CASSVADLQETQYF
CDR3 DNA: TGTGCCAGCAGCGTCGCGGACTTGCAAGAGACCCAGTACTTC